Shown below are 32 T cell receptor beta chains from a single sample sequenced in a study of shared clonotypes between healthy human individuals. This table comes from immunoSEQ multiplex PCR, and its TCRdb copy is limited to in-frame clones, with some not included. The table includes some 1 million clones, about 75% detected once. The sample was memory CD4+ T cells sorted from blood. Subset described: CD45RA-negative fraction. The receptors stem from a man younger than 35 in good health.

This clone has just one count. The CDR3 sequence is CAIKTGNNYGYTF. DNA for the CDR3: TGTGCCATCAAGACCGGGAATAACTATGGCTACACCTTC. This sequence joins TRBV6-1 and TRBJ1-2; no clear D gene. Trimming cost V 10 bases and J 1 base, with 13 bases left between them. The CDR3 runs 13 residues. Per the germline V gene, CDR1 is MNHNS and CDR2 is SASEGT.

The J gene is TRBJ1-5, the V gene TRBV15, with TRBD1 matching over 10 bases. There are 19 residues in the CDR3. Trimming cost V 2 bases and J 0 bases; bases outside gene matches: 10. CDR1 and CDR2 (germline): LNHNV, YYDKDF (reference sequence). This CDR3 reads CATSRLSGTGANSNQPQHF. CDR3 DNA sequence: TGTGCCACCAGCAGATTATCAGGGACAGGGGCCAATAGCAATCAGCCCCAGCATTTT. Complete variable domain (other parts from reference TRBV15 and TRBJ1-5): DAMVIQNPRYQVTQFGKPVTLSCSQTLNHNVMYWYQQKSSQAPKLLFHYYDKDFNNEADTPDNFQSRRPNTSFCFLDIRSPGLGDTAMYLCATSRLSGTGANSNQPQHFGDGTRLSIL.

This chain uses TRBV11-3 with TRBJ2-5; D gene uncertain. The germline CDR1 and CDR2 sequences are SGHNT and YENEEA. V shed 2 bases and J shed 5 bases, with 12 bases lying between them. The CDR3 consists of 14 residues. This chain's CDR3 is CASSLYSSGETQYF. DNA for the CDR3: TGTGCCAGCAGCTTATACTCCTCCGGGGAGACCCAGTACTTC.

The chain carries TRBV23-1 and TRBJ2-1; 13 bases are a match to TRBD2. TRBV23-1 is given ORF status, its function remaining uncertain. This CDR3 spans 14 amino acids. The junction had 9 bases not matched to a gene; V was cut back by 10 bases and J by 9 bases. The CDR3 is CAINPGTSGIEQFF. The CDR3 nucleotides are TGCGCCATTAACCCCGGGACTAGCGGGATTGAGCAGTTCTTC.

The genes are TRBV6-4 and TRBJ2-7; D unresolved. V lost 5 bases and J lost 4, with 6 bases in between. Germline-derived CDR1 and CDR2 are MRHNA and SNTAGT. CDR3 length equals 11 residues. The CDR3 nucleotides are TGTGCCAGCAGTCTTCCTTACGAGCAGTACTTC. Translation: CASSLPYEQYF.

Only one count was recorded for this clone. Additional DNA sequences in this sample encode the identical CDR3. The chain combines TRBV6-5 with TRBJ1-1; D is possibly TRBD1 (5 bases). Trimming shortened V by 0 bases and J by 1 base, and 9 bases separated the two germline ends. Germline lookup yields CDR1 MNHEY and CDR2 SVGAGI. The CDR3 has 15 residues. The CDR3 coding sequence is TGTGCCAGCAGTTACTCAGGCAGGGCGAACACTGAAGCTTTCTTT. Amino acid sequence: CASSYSGRANTEAFF.

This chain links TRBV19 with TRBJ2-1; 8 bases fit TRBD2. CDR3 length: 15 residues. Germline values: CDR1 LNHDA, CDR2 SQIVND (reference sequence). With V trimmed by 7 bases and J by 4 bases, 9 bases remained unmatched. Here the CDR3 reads CASKDTSGLYNEQFF. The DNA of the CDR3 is TGTGCCAGTAAGGACACTAGCGGCCTATACAATGAGCAGTTCTTC.

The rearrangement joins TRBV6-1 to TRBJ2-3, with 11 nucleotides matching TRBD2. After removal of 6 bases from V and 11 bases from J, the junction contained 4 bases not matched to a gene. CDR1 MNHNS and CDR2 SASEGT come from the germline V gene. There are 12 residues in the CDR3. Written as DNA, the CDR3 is TGTGCCAGCAGCGCCGGACTAGCGGGGCAGTATTTT. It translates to CASSAGLAGQYF.

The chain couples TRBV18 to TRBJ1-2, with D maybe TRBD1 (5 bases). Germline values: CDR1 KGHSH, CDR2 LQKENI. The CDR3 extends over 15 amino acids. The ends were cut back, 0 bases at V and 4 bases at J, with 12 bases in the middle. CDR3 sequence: CASSPPLGEVYGYTF. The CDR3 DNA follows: TGTGCCAGCTCACCACCGTTAGGGGAGGTCTATGGCTACACCTTC. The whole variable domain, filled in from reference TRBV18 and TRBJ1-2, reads NAGVMQNPRHLVRRRGQEARLRCSPMKGHSHVYWYRQLPEEGLKFMVYLQKENIIDESGMPKERFSAEFPKEGPSILRIQQVVRGDSAAYFCASSPPLGEVYGYTFGSGTRLTVV.

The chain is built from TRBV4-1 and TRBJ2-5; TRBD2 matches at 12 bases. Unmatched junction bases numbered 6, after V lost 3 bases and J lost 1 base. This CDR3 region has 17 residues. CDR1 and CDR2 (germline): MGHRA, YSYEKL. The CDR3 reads CASSHQGLAGIQETQYF. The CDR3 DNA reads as TGCGCCAGCAGCCACCAGGGACTAGCGGGCATCCAAGAGACCCAGTACTTC.

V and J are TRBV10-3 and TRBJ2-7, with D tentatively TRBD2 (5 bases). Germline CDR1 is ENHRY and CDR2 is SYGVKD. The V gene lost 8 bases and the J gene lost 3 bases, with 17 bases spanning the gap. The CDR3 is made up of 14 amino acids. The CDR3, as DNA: TGTGCCATCGCGGGTATGGGAGAACTCTACGAGCAGTACTTC. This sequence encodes CAIAGMGELYEQYF.

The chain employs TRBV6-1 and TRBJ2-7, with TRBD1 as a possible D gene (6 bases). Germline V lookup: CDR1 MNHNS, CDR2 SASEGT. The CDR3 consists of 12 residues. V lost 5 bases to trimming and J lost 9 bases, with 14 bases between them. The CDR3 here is CASSRDTTRQYF. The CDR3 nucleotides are TGTGCCAGCAGTAGGGACACCACCCGGCAGTACTTC.

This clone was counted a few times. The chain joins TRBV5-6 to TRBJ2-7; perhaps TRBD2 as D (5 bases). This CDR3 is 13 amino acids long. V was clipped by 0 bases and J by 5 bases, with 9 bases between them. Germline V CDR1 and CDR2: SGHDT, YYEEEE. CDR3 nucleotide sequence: TGTGCCAGCAGCTTGGCTAGCCCCCACGAGCAGTACTTC. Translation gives CASSLASPHEQYF.

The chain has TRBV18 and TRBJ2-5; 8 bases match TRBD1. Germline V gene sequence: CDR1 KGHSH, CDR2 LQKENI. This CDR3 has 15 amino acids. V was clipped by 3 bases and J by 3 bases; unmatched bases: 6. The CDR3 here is CASSPRTGREETQYF. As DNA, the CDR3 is TGTGCCAGCTCACCTCGGACAGGGAGAGAAGAGACCCAGTACTTC.

The CDR3, as DNA: TGCGCCAGCAGCTTGGTTGGCCCCGGACAGACTGGGGCCAACGTCCTGACTTTC. Its translation is CASSLVGPGQTGANVLTF. The chain has TRBV5-1 and TRBJ2-6; weak D call: TRBD1 (6 bases). The CDR3 has 18 amino acids. V was cut by 0 bases and J by 2 bases, with 15 bases left in between. Germline assignment: CDR1 SGHRS and CDR2 YFSETQ.

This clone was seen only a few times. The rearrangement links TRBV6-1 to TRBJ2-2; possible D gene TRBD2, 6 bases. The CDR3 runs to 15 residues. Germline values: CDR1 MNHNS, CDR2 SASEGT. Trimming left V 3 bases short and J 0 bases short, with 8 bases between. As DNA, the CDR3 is TGTGCCAGCAGTGAGTTAGCGGCGAACACCGGGGAGCTGTTTTTT. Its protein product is CASSELAANTGELFF.

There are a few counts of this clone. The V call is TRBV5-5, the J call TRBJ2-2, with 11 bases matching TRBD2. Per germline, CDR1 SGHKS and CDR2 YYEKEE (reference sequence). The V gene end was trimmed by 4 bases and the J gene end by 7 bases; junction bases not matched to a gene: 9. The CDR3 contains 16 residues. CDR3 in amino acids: CASSPYSGRAVGELFF. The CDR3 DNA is TGTGCCAGCAGCCCTTATAGCGGGAGGGCCGTCGGGGAGCTGTTTTTT.

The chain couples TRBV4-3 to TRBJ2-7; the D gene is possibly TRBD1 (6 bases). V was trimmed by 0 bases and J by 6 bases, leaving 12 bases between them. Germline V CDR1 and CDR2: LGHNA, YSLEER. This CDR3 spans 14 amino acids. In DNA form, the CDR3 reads TGCGCCAGCAGCCAAGATACCAGGGGTAGCGAGCAGTACTTC. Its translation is CASSQDTRGSEQYF.

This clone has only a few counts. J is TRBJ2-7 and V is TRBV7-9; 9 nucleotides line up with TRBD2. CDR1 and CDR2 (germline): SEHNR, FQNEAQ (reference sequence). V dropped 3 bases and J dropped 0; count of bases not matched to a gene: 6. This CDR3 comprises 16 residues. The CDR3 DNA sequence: TGTGCCAGCAGCTTGGTAGCGGGGGCCAGCTCCTACGAGCAGTACTTC. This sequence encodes CASSLVAGASSYEQYF.

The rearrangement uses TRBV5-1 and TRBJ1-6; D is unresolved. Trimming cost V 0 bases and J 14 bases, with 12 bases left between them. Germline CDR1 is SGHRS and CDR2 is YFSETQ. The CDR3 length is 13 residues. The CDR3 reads CASSLDSLESLHF. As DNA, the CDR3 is TGCGCCAGCAGCTTGGACAGCCTGGAATCCCTCCACTTT. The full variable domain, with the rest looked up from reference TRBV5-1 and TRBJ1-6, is KAGVTQTPRYLIKTRGQQVTLSCSPISGHRSVSWYQQTPGQGLQFLFEYFSETQRNKGNFPGRFSGRQFSNSRSEMNVSTLELGDSALYLCASSLDSLESLHFGNGTRLTVT.

DNA for the CDR3: TGTGCCAGCACCAGGGACCGTTATGAAGCTTTCTTT. Translating gives CASTRDRYEAFF. The rearrangement uses TRBV6-1 and TRBJ1-1, with D possibly matching TRBD1 (5 bases). From germline, CDR1 is MNHNS and CDR2 SASEGT. The CDR3 contains 12 residues. V was shortened by 7 bases and J by 7 bases, with 13 bases between the two germline ends.

CDR3 region: CASSPAGDPWETQYF. The CDR3 DNA reads as TGTGCCAGCAGCCCAGCGGGGGACCCGTGGGAGACCCAGTACTTC. The chain joins TRBV7-3 to TRBJ2-5; 8 bases match TRBD2. With V trimmed by 5 bases and J by 5 bases, 10 bases remained unmatched. The germline V gene has CDR1 SGHTA and CDR2 FQGTGA. The CDR3 covers 15 residues.

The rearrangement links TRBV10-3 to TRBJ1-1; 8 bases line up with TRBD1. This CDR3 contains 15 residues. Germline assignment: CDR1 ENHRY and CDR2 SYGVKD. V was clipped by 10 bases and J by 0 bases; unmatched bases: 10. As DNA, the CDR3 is TGTGCCACCACTCGGCCGGGACAGGTGAACACTGAAGCTTTCTTT. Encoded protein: CATTRPGQVNTEAFF.

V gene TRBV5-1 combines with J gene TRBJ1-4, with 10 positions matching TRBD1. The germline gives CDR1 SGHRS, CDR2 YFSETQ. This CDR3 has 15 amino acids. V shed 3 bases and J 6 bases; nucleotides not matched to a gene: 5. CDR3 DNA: TGCGCCAGCAGCTCTACCGGGACAGGGGATGAAAAACTGTTTTTT. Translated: CASSSTGTGDEKLFF.

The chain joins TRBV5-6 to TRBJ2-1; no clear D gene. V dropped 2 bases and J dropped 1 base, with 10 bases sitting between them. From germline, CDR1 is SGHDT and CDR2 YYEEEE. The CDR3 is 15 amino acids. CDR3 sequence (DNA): TGTGCCAGCAGCTTTAAAACTGTTTCCTACAATGAGCAGTTCTTC. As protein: CASSFKTVSYNEQFF.

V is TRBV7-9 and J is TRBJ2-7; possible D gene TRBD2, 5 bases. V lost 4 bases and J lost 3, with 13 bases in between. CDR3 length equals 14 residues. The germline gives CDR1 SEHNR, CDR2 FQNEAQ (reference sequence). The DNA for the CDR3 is TGTGCCAGCAGCTCTACTAGAAAAAACTACGAGCAGTACTTC. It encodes CASSSTRKNYEQYF.

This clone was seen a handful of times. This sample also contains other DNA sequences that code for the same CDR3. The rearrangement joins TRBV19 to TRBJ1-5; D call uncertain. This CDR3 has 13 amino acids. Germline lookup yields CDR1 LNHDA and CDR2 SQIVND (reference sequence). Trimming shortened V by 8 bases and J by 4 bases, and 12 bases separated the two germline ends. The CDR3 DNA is TGTGCCAGTCGAGAGGTGGGGAATCAGCCCCAGCATTTT. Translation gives CASREVGNQPQHF.

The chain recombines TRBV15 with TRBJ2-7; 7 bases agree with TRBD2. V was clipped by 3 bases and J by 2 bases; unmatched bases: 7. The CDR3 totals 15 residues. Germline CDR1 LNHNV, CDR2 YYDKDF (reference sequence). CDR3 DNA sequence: TGTGCCACCAGCAGGTTTGAGGGAGGGACCTACGAGCAGTACTTC. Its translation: CATSRFEGGTYEQYF.

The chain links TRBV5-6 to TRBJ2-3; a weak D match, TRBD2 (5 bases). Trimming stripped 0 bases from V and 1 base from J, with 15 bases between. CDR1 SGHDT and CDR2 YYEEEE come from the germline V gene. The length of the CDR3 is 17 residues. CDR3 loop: CASSLEIRGKRTDTQYF. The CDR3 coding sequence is TGTGCCAGCAGCTTGGAAATCAGAGGGAAACGCACAGATACGCAGTATTTT. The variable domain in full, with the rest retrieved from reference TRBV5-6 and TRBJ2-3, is DAGVTQSPTHLIKTRGQQVTLRCSPKSGHDTVSWYQQALGQGPQFIFQYYEEEERQRGNFPDRFSGHQFPNYSSELNVNALLLGDSALYLCASSLEIRGKRTDTQYFGPGTRLTVL.

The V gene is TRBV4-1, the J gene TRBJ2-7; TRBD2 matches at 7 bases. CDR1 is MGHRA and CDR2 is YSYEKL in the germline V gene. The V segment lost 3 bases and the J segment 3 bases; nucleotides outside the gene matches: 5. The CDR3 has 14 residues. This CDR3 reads CASSHTSDVYEQYF. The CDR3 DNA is TGCGCCAGCAGCCACACTAGCGACGTCTACGAGCAGTACTTC.

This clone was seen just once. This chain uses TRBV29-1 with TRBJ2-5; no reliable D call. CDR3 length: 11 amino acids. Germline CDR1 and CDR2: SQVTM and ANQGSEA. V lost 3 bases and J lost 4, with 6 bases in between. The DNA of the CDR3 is TGCAGCGTTGAGAACTCAGAGACCCAGTACTTC. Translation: CSVENSETQYF.

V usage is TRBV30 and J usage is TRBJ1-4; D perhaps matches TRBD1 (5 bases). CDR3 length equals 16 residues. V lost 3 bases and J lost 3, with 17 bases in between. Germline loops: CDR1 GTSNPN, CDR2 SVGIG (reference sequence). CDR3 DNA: TGTGCCTGGAGGACCCGGTCGGGGCTGGCTAATGAAAAACTGTTTTTT. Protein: CAWRTRSGLANEKLFF.